These T cell receptor beta chains were read from a single sample in a study of blood T cell repertoires in COVID-19. Sequencing was performed with immunoSEQ multiplex PCR; in TCRdb, only in-frame clones are kept and a portion is missing. Found here are 15,000 to 20,000 clones, 89% of them singletons; the top ten hold 13%. The source material was peripheral blood. The receptors were sampled from a man between 60 and 70 years old with active COVID-19. Each CDR3 is given with its conserved first and last residue. Each record gives: V gene, J gene, D gene, clone size, CDR3 DNA, CDR3 protein. D genes are given only for firm matches. Size is omitted from some rows. Given values are once, few, many or a class for expanded clones.

TRBV18	TRBJ1-6	-	-	TGTGCCAGCTCACCACTTAACAGGGATAATTCACCCCTCCACTTT	CASSPLNRDNSPLHF
TRBV18	TRBJ1-2	-	-	TGTGCCAGCTCACCAGGAGGAGGAGGCAACTATGGCTACACCTTC	CASSPGGGGNYGYTF
TRBV11-3	TRBJ2-3	TRBD2	-	TGTGCCAGCAGCTTAGTTTCGGCGGGAGGAGGAACAGATACGCAGTATTTT	CASSLVSAGGGTDTQYF
TRBV6-2/TRBV6-3	TRBJ2-1	TRBD2	-	TGTGCCAGCAGTTACTCGGCTAGCGGCTCCTACAATGAGCAGTTCTTC	CASSYSASGSYNEQFF
TRBV7-9	TRBJ2-5	TRBD1	-	TGTGCCAGCAGCTGGCCAGGGGGAGAGACCCAGTACTTC	CASSWPGGETQYF
TRBV6-2/TRBV6-3	TRBJ2-1	TRBD2	-	TGTGCCAGCAGTTACTCGAGGTCTAGCGGGAGGGGTGACCATGAGCAGTTCTTC	CASSYSRSSGRGDHEQFF
TRBV4-2	TRBJ1-1	TRBD1	-	TGTGCCAGCAGCTGGACAGGGGCTAACACTGAAGCTTTCTTT	CASSWTGANTEAFF
TRBV7-8	TRBJ2-1	-	-	TGTGCCAGCAATCCAACGGTTACCCCCTACAATGAGCAGTTCTTC	CASNPTVTPYNEQFF
TRBV6-5	TRBJ2-3	TRBD2	-	TGTGCCAGCAGTTATGCGGGGGGGCTGGGTACGCAGTATTTT	CASSYAGGLGTQYF
TRBV6-5	TRBJ1-2	TRBD1	-	TGTGCCAGCAGTTACTTGCAGGGGGCCCTGGGCTACACCTTC	CASSYLQGALGYTF
TRBV11-2	TRBJ2-7	TRBD1	-	TGTGCCAGCACCCCCGGGACAGGGCAATCCTACGAGCAGTACTTC	CASTPGTGQSYEQYF
TRBV6-5	TRBJ2-2	-	-	TGTGCCAGCAAACCGGGGGCCGGGGAGCTGTTTTTT	CASKPGAGELFF
TRBV14	TRBJ2-7	TRBD1	few	TGTGCCAGCAGCCGATTCGACAGGGGCGAGCAGTACTTC	CASSRFDRGEQYF
TRBV11-3	TRBJ1-6	TRBD1	-	TGTGCCAGCACCGGACAGGGCAGCTCCTATAATTCACCCCTCCACTTT	CASTGQGSSYNSPLHF
TRBV7-9	TRBJ2-7	-	-	TGTGCCAGCAGCTCCGTATTGGGGGGACGCTACGAGCAGTACTTC	CASSSVLGGRYEQYF
TRBV7-3	TRBJ2-7	-	-	TGTGCCAGCAGCTTAACTGGGCGGGGCTACGAGCAGTACTTC	CASSLTGRGYEQYF
TRBV5-1	TRBJ2-2	-	-	TGCGCCAGCAGCTTCCCGAACAGGAACACCGGGGAGCTGTTTTTT	CASSFPNRNTGELFF
TRBV5-5	TRBJ1-5	-	-	TGTGCCAGCAGCTTAGGGGCTTCGGCCTATAGCAATCAGCCCCAGCATTTT	CASSLGASAYSNQPQHF